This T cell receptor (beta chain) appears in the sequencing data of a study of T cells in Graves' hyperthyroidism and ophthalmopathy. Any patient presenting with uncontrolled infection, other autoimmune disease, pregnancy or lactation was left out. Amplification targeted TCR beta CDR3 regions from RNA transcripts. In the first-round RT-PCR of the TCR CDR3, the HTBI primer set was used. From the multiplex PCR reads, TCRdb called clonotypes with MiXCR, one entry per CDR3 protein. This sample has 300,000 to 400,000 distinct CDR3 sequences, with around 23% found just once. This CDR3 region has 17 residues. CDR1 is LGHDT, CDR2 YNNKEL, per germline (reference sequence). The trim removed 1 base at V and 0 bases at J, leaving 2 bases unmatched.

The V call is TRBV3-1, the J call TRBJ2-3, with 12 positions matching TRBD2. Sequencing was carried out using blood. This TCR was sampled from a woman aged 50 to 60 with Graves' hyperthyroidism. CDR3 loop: CASSQGTSGKSTDTQYF. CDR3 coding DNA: TGTGCCAGCAGCCAAGGGACTAGCGGGAAGAGCACAGATACGCAGTATTTT.